The clone carrying this TCR beta chain showed up just once. This entry belongs to a study of memory CD4+ T cells and cytomegalovirus serostatus. V lost 6 bases, J lost 0 bases, and 12 bases lay in between. Germline V gene data show CDR1 as SGHTA and CDR2 as FQGNSA. The CDR3 runs 15 residues. Single viable CD3+CD4+CD8-CD45RO+ cells were sorted as the memory CD4+ T cells. Generated by immunoSEQ multiplex PCR, the TCRdb table keeps only in-frame clones and is missing some. The sample lists approximately 46,000 clones, 70% to 75% occurring once. This receptor was identified in an adult in good health and CMV-seropositive. The genes are TRBV7-2 and TRBJ1-5; D call uncertain. Material: memory CD4+ T cells from blood. CDR3 sequence: CASSTGIYSNQPQHF. In DNA form, the CDR3 reads TGTGCCAGCAGTACGGGAATATATAGCAATCAGCCCCAGCATTTT. The whole variable domain, filled in from reference TRBV7-2 and TRBJ1-5, reads GAGVSQSPSNKVTEKGKDVELRCDPISGHTALYWYRQSLGQGLEFLIYFQGNSAPDKSGLPSDRFSAERTGGSVSTLTIQRTQQEDSAVYLCASSTGIYSNQPQHFGDGTRLSIL.